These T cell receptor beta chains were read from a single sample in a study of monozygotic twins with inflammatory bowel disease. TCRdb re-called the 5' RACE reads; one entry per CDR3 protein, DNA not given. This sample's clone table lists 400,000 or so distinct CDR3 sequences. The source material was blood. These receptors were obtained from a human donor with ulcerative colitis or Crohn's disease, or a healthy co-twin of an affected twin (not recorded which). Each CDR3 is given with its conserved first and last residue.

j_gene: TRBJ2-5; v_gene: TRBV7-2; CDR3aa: CASTTGATETQYF
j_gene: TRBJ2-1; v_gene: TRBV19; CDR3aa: CASSIVRGGSYNEQFF
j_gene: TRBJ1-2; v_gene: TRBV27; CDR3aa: CASSLLGQDSWYGYTF
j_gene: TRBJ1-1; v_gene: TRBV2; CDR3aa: CASKLSGPTEAFF
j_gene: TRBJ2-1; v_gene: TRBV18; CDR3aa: CASSPPNSGRKASYNEQFF
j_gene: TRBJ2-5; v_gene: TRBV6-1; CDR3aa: CASTKTSGNVETQYF
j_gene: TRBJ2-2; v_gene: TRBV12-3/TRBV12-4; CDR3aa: CASSLRERTGELFF
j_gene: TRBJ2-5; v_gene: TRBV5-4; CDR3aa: CASSSQFRGRGQETQYF
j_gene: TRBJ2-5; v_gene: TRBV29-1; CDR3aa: CSARKAGAQETQYF
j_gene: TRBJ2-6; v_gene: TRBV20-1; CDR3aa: CSASTGISNVLTF
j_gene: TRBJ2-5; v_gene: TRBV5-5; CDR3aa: CASSLAKQGWETQYF
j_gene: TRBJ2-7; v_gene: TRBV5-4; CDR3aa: CASSLKAGESYEQYF
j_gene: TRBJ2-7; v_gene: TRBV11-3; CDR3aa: CASSLGTTGDYEQYF
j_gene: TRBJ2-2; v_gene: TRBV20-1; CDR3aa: CSARATGRTGELFF
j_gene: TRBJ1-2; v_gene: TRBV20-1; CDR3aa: CSARTGKLESHTF
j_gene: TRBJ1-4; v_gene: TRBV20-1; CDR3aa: CSVRQGNEKLFF
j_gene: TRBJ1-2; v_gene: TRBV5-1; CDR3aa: CASSLVSRTEFVYNYGYTF
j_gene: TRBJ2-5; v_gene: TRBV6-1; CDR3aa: CASSAPLAGGLETQYF
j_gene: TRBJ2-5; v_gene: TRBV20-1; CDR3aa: CSASRGEETQYF
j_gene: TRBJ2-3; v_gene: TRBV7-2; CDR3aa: CASSLAPGTSTDTQYF
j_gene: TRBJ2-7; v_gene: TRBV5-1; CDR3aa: CASSLEGARFYEQYF
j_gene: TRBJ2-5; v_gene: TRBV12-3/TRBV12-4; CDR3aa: CASSLVLPETQYF
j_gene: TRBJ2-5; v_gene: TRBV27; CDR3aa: CASSGPRALTAYF